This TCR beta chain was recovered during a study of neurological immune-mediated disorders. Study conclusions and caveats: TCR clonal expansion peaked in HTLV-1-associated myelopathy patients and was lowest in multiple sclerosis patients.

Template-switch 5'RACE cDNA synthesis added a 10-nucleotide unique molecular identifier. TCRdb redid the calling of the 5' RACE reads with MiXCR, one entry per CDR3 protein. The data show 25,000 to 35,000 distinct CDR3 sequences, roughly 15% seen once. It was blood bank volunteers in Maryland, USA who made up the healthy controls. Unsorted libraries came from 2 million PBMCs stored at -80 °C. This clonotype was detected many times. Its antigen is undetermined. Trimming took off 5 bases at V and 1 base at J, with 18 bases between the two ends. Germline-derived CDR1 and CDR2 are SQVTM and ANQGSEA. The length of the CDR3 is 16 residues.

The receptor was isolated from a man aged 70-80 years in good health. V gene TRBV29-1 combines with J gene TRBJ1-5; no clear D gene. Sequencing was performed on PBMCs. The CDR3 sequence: CSVRSTLIRSNQPQHF. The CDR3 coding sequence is TGCAGCGTTAGGAGTACACTCATCCGGAGCAATCAGCCCCAGCATTTT.